This TCR beta chain derives from a study of CD8 T cells in Susac syndrome. The CDR3 extends over 13 amino acids. Germline CDR1 GTSNPN, CDR2 SVGIG (reference sequence). Trimming removed 4 bases from V and 5 bases from J, with 14 bases in between. Random-hexamer reverse transcription was applied to about 0.45 to 1 ug RNA. TCRdb re-called the immunoSEQ multiplex PCR reads through MiXCR, storing one row per CDR3 protein. The sample has 95,000 to 150,000 distinct CDR3 sequences; 85% to 95% are singletons. Sequencing input: CD8+ T cells from PBMCs. V gene TRBV30 combines with J gene TRBJ2-5; D may be TRBD1 or TRBD2 (6 bases each). This TCR derives from a human donor with Susac syndrome. The CDR3 DNA follows: TGTGCCTGGAACCTGGGGGGCGGGGAGACCCAGTACTTC. As protein: CAWNLGGGETQYF.